One sample yielded the 31 T cell receptor beta chains listed below, sequenced in a study of T cell clonotyping in hematopoietic cell transplantation (dated by TCRdb to the early 2020s). Preparation of the library involved the immunoSEQ multiplex PCR assay. TCRdb re-hosts the immuneACCESS table, in-frame sequences only. Its copies lack some clones; in the studies checked, an unresolved V gene accounts for under half of them, and the cause for the rest is not known. The sample table lists 37,000 or so clones, over 70% of them with a count of one. The ten largest clones take up approximately 2% of the sample. Material: peripheral blood mononuclear cells. The origin of the receptors is a woman aged 40 to 50 in good health. Some clones in this sample may be carry-over from other donors' samples.

The rearrangement links TRBV4-2 to TRBJ2-3; D perhaps matches TRBD2 (5 bases). Trimming left V 1 base short and J 6 bases short, with 14 bases between. Germline CDR1 LGHNA, CDR2 YNFKEQ. CDR3 size: 15 residues. The CDR3 DNA follows: TGTGCCAGCAGCCAAGCCGGAGGAGGCGGGGATACGCAGTATTTT. This sequence encodes CASSQAGGGGDTQYF.

The rearrangement links TRBV28 to TRBJ1-2; D unresolved. CDR1 and CDR2 from the germline V gene are MDHEN and SYDVKM. The CDR3 extends over 12 amino acids. The germline V and J ends were trimmed by 2 bases and 8 bases, with 9 bases remaining between them. The DNA of the CDR3 is TGTGCCAGCAGTTTAGCGGGTGGCGGCTACACCTTC. Its protein is CASSLAGGGYTF.

This chain uses TRBV30 with TRBJ1-1, with TRBD1 as a possible D gene (5 bases). CDR3 size: 13 residues. Trimming left V 0 bases short and J 7 bases short, with 12 bases between. Germline loops: CDR1 GTSNPN, CDR2 SVGIG (reference sequence). The CDR3 region is CAWSVQGQGEAFF. The DNA of the CDR3 is TGTGCCTGGAGTGTGCAGGGCCAGGGTGAAGCTTTCTTT.

This rearrangement joins TRBV9 to TRBJ2-5; a weak D match, TRBD2 (7 bases). The CDR3 has 15 amino acids. The germline CDR1 and CDR2 sequences are SGDLS and YYNGEE. V gave up 0 bases and J gave up 3 bases, with 12 bases separating them. For the CDR3, the DNA is TGTGCCAGCAGCGTAGTAAGGGGGGGCGAAGAGACCCAGTACTTC. Amino acids: CASSVVRGGEETQYF. Using reference TRBV9 and TRBJ2-5 for the parts outside the CDR3, the full variable domain is DSGVTQTPKHLITATGQRVTLRCSPRSGDLSVYWYQQSLDQGLQFLIQYYNGEERAKGNILERFSAQQFPDLHSELNLSSLELGDSALYFCASSVVRGGEETQYFGPGTRLLVL.

The chain's CDR3 is CASLAPNTGELFF. The CDR3 DNA reads TGCGCCAGCCTGGCGCCGAACACCGGGGAGCTGTTTTTT. The chain joins TRBV10-1 to TRBJ2-2; unclear D gene. The V and J ends lost 8 bases and 0 bases respectively, with 7 bases between them. The CDR3 is made up of 13 amino acids. CDR1 WNHNN and CDR2 SYGVQD come from the germline V gene (reference sequence).

V usage is TRBV28 and J usage is TRBJ2-7; the D gene is possibly TRBD1 (5 bases). The V gene's germline CDR1 is MDHEN and CDR2 SYDVKM. CDR3 size: 13 residues. The V and J ends lost 11 bases and 2 bases respectively, with 16 bases between them. The CDR3: CASTKGLPYEQYF. Here the CDR3 DNA reads TGTGCCTCCACCAAGGGGTTACCCTACGAGCAGTACTTC.

The gene calls are TRBV28 and TRBJ2-3; D is uncertain. Deletions cut 4 bases from V and 11 bases from J, with 19 bases between. This CDR3 is built from 14 residues. The germline CDR1 and CDR2 sequences are MDHEN and SYDVKM. The CDR3 sequence is CASSSLGRAPGQYF. CDR3 in DNA: TGTGCCAGCAGTTCGTTAGGACGGGCCCCCGGGCAGTATTTT.

The chain employs TRBV27 and TRBJ2-7; TRBD2 aligns across 8 bases. There are 12 residues in the CDR3. V lost 3 bases, J lost 5 bases, and 0 bases stayed unmatched. The germline CDR1 and CDR2 sequences are MNHEY and SMNVEV (reference sequence). CDR3 coding DNA: TGTGCCAGCAGTTTTAGCGGGAACGAGCAGTACTTC. Its translation is CASSFSGNEQYF.

The V call is TRBV5-8, the J call TRBJ2-7, with D perhaps TRBD2 (6 bases). Trimming left V 4 bases short and J 6 bases short, with 17 bases between. Germline loops: CDR1 SGHTS, CDR2 YDEGEE. The CDR3 consists of 14 residues. CDR3: CASSIPGRLGEQYF. CDR3 DNA sequence: TGTGCCAGCAGCATACCCGGGAGACTAGGCGAGCAGTACTTC.

The chain links TRBV28 to TRBJ2-2; maybe TRBD1 (5 bases). Germline V CDR1 and CDR2: MDHEN, SYDVKM. CDR3 length: 13 residues. Trimming took 5 bases from V and 8 from J, leaving 12 bases between them. The DNA of the CDR3 is TGTGCCAGCAGTCCGGACACATATGGGGAGCTGTTTTTT. Protein: CASSPDTYGELFF.

This chain uses TRBV6-5 with TRBJ1-1; D is ambiguous. Trimming left V 7 bases short and J 5 bases short, with 20 bases between. CDR3 size: 15 residues. Germline V gene data show CDR1 as MNHEY and CDR2 as SVGAGI. CDR3 sequence: CASKASGQEGTEAFF. As DNA, the CDR3 is TGTGCCAGCAAAGCATCTGGGCAGGAGGGAACTGAAGCTTTCTTT.

The gene calls are TRBV5-4 and TRBJ1-1; the D is unclear. The CDR3 loop spans 15 amino acids. CDR1 SGHNT and CDR2 YYREEE come from the germline V gene (reference sequence). The V and J ends lost 3 bases and 0 bases respectively, with 12 bases between them. This chain's CDR3 is CASSSLPQMNTEAFF. The CDR3 nucleotides read TGTGCCAGCAGCTCCCTACCGCAGATGAACACTGAAGCTTTCTTT.

In its sample, this clone was seen a few times. The chain has TRBV5-4 and TRBJ2-5; D gene unclear. The CDR3 contains 13 residues. V lost 6 bases and J 6 bases, leaving 15 bases between the germline ends. Germline V gene data show CDR1 as SGHNT and CDR2 as YYREEE (reference sequence). This CDR3 is CASKSPKRKTQYF. The CDR3 coding sequence is TGTGCCAGCAAGTCACCCAAAAGAAAGACCCAGTACTTC.

This clone was recorded once. The V call is TRBV7-2, the J call TRBJ2-1; D unclear. V dropped 1 base and J dropped 0 bases, with 7 bases sitting between them. CDR3 length: 15 amino acids. Germline CDR1 reads SGHTA; CDR2 reads FQGNSA. The CDR3 sequence is CASSLGSSSYNEQFF. CDR3 sequence (DNA): TGTGCCAGCAGCTTAGGGTCTAGCTCCTACAATGAGCAGTTCTTC. Together with reference TRBV7-2 and TRBJ2-1, the CDR3 gives the full variable domain: GAGVSQSPSNKVTEKGKDVELRCDPISGHTALYWYRQSLGQGLEFLIYFQGNSAPDKSGLPSDRFSAERTGGSVSTLTIQRTQQEDSAVYLCASSLGSSSYNEQFFGPGTRLTVL.

The chain employs TRBV30 and TRBJ2-1; 7 bases match TRBD2. The CDR3 totals 15 residues. V lost 4 bases and J lost 3; bases outside the gene matches: 9. CDR1 is GTSNPN, CDR2 SVGIG, per germline (reference sequence). CDR3 sequence: CAWNGDGRRYNEQFF. CDR3 DNA sequence: TGTGCCTGGAACGGAGACGGGAGGCGCTACAATGAGCAGTTCTTC.

This chain connects TRBV28 to TRBJ2-5, with D perhaps TRBD2 (7 bases). This CDR3 has 16 amino acids. Trimming removed 4 bases at V and 3 bases at J, with 18 bases between. The germline gives CDR1 MDHEN, CDR2 SYDVKM. CDR3 in amino acids: CASSWGEGHIKETQYF. Written as DNA, the CDR3 is TGTGCCAGCAGTTGGGGGGAGGGACACATCAAAGAGACCCAGTACTTC.

This chain uses TRBV28 with TRBJ1-4, with 7 bases matching TRBD1. CDR3 size: 15 residues. V lost 6 bases to trimming and J lost 7 bases; unmatched junction nucleotides: 11. Germline V gene data show CDR1 as MDHEN and CDR2 as SYDVKM. The CDR3 region is CASSLLRDSVEKLFF. CDR3 coding DNA: TGTGCCAGCAGCTTACTCCGGGACAGCGTTGAAAAACTGTTTTTT.

This chain connects TRBV6-5 to TRBJ2-7; D is undetermined. The V end lost 0 bases, the J end lost 2 bases, and 11 bases lay between the germline ends. The CDR3 length is 15 residues. The germline V gene encodes CDR1 MNHEY and CDR2 SVGAGI. The CDR3: CASSYSITAAYEQYF. In nucleotides, the CDR3 is TGTGCCAGCAGTTACTCGATAACCGCCGCCTACGAGCAGTACTTC.

The chain uses TRBV5-6 and TRBJ2-6, with 8 bases identical to TRBD1. The CDR3 runs 19 residues. The V and J ends lost 0 bases and 0 bases, in that order; junction bases with no gene match: 8. The germline CDR1 and CDR2 sequences are SGHDT and YYEEEE. The CDR3 reads CASSLGTGSRLSGANVLTF. The CDR3 coding sequence is TGTGCCAGCAGCTTGGGGACAGGGTCGCGGCTCTCTGGGGCCAACGTCCTGACTTTC.

V and J are TRBV29-1 and TRBJ2-3; D not certain. Trimming pared 8 bases from V and 4 bases from J, leaving 19 bases between. Germline values: CDR1 SQVTM, CDR2 ANQGSEA. CDR3 size: 14 residues. CDR3 bases: TGCAGCTCTTTAACGGGCCCCGAGGCAGATACGCAGTATTTT. Translation: CSSLTGPEADTQYF.

The gene calls are TRBV6-5 and TRBJ2-2; no definite D call. With 2 bases removed from V and 8 bases from J, the gap between germline ends came to 12 bases. CDR3 length: 14 residues. The germline gives CDR1 MNHEY, CDR2 SVGAGI. CDR3 bases: TGTGCCAGCAGTTACCGGCCGGGTTGGGGGGAGCTGTTTTTT. Translated: CASSYRPGWGELFF.

The rearrangement links TRBV7-2 to TRBJ1-4; D gene unclear. This CDR3 is built from 16 residues. CDR1 is SGHTA and CDR2 is FQGNSA in the germline V gene. The germline V and J ends were trimmed by 5 bases and 1 base, with 14 bases remaining between them. The CDR3 protein is CASSLNGAGTNEKLFF. The CDR3 coding sequence is TGTGCCAGCAGCCTAAATGGTGCAGGAACTAATGAAAAACTGTTTTTT.

The V gene is TRBV5-6, the J gene TRBJ1-5; 10 positions agree with TRBD1. The CDR3 is 16 amino acids. Per germline, CDR1 SGHDT and CDR2 YYEEEE. With 4 bases clipped from V and 3 bases from J, the junction kept 7 bases outside the gene matches. CDR3 loop: CASSTRQGAANQPQHF. The CDR3 nucleotides read TGTGCCAGCAGCACGAGACAGGGGGCAGCCAATCAGCCCCAGCATTTT.

The chain couples TRBV7-2 to TRBJ1-2; a possible D gene is TRBD1 (5 bases). This CDR3 comprises 14 residues. Germline V gene lookup returns CDR1 SGHTA and CDR2 FQGNSA. V gave up 2 bases and J gave up 5 bases, with 12 bases separating them. The CDR3 coding sequence is TGTGCCAGCAGCTTACAGACAGTGACTTATGGCTACACCTTC. Translating it yields CASSLQTVTYGYTF.

This chain connects TRBV28 to TRBJ2-5; D uncertain. Trimming shortened V by 3 bases and J by 5 bases, and 4 bases separated the two germline ends. Germline values: CDR1 MDHEN, CDR2 SYDVKM. The CDR3 length is 11 residues. The CDR3 bases are TGTGCCAGCAGTTTGAGGGAGACCCAGTACTTC. It codes for CASSLRETQYF. The variable domain in full, completed from reference TRBV28 and TRBJ2-5, reads DVKVTQSSRYLVKRTGEKVFLECVQDMDHENMFWYRQDPGLGLRLIYFSYDVKMKEKGDIPEGYSVSREKKERFSLILESASTNQTSMYLCASSLRETQYFGPGTRLLVL.

The CDR3 nucleotides are TGTGCCAGCACTCAGAATCAGGGAAACTATGGCTACACCTTC. This sequence encodes CASTQNQGNYGYTF. This chain connects TRBV7-9 to TRBJ1-2; D possibly corresponds to TRBD1 (5 bases). Trimming left V 7 bases short and J 2 bases short, with 14 bases between. CDR3 length equals 14 residues. The germline V gene encodes CDR1 SEHNR and CDR2 FQNEAQ (reference sequence).

This rearrangement joins TRBV9 to TRBJ1-2; D remains ambiguous. There are 15 residues in the CDR3. V was clipped by 0 bases and J by 5 bases, with 14 bases between them. Germline CDR1 SGDLS, CDR2 YYNGEE. The CDR3 reads CASSVDGGPTYGYTF. The CDR3 nucleotides are TGTGCCAGCAGCGTAGACGGCGGGCCTACGTATGGCTACACCTTC.

The V call is TRBV28, the J call TRBJ2-3; D is possibly TRBD2 (5 bases). Looked up from germline, CDR1 is MDHEN and CDR2 is SYDVKM. The CDR3 consists of 14 residues. Trimming cost V 8 bases and J 2 bases, with 14 bases left between them. The CDR3: CASRRPAFTDTQYF. In DNA, the CDR3 is TGTGCCAGCCGGAGGCCAGCCTTCACAGATACGCAGTATTTT.

The chain employs TRBV7-9 and TRBJ2-1; the match to TRBD2 covers 11 bases. Looked up from germline, CDR1 is SEHNR and CDR2 is FQNEAQ (reference sequence). The CDR3 sequence is 16 residues long. The junction had 2 bases not matched to a gene; V was cut back by 1 base and J by 3 bases. CDR3 residues: CASSLVTSGSYNEQFF. The CDR3 coding sequence is TGTGCCAGCAGCTTAGTAACTAGCGGGAGCTACAATGAGCAGTTCTTC.

The rearrangement joins TRBV7-2 to TRBJ2-7, with 8 bases aligning to TRBD2. Looked up from germline, CDR1 is SGHTA and CDR2 is FQGNSA. The V gene end was trimmed by 5 bases and the J gene end by 2 bases; junction bases not matched to a gene: 5. CDR3 length: 14 amino acids. The CDR3 region is CASSAREGPYEQYF. In DNA form, the CDR3 reads TGTGCCAGCAGCGCCCGGGAGGGTCCCTACGAGCAGTACTTC.

The chain links TRBV28 to TRBJ1-4; D unresolved. This CDR3 comprises 14 residues. Germline V lookup: CDR1 MDHEN, CDR2 SYDVKM. The V end lost 2 bases, the J end lost 2 bases, and 6 bases lay between the germline ends. The CDR3 sequence: CASSLQPTNEKLFF. DNA of the CDR3: TGTGCCAGCAGTTTACAGCCCACTAATGAAAAACTGTTTTTT.